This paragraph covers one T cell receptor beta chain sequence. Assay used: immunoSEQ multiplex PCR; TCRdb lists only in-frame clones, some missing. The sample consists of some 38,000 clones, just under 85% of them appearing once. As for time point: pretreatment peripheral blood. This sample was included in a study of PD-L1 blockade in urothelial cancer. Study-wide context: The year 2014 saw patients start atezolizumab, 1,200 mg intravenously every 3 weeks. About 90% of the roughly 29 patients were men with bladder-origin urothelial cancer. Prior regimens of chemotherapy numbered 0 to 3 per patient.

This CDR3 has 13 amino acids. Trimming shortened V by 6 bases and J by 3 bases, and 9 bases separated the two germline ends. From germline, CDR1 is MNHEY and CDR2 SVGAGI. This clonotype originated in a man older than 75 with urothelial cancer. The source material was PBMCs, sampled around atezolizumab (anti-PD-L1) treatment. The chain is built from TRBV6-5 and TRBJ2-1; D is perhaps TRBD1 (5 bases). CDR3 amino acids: CASSLDSYNEQFF. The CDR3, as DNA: TGTGCCAGCAGCCTCGACAGCTACAATGAGCAGTTCTTC.